The 20 T cell receptor beta chains presented below share a single source sample, sequenced in a study of T-cell memory formation after mild COVID-19. TCRdb independently ran MiXCR on the 5' RACE reads; one entry per CDR3 protein. The sample records about 140,000 distinct CDR3 sequences, around 14% being singletons. Sequencing was done on a sample of PBMCs or a T cell subset sorted from them (not recorded which). These TCRs come from an adult woman who had mild COVID-19 (a few samples of this study predate the infection). Cell type and time point are not known.

A few counts support this clonotype. The chain employs TRBV7-9 and TRBJ1-1; tentative D call: TRBD1 (6 bases). V lost 1 base to trimming and J lost 8 bases, with 11 bases between them. CDR3 length: 13 residues. Germline V lookup: CDR1 SEHNR, CDR2 FQNEAQ (reference sequence). In DNA, the CDR3 is TGTGCCAGCAGCTTAGACAGGGAGGCCGAAGCTTTCTTT. Its protein is CASSLDREAEAFF. Drawing the rest from reference TRBV7-9 and TRBJ1-1, the complete variable domain is DTGVSQNPRHKITKRGQNVTFRCDPISEHNRLYWYRQTLGQGPEFLTYFQNEAQLEKSRLLSDRFSAERPKGSFSTLEIQRTEQGDSAMYLCASSLDREAEAFFGQGTRLTVV.

This clonotype was counted ten times or more. This rearrangement joins TRBV20-1 to TRBJ2-4; D not resolved. This CDR3 is built from 13 residues. V was trimmed by 1 base and J by 7 bases, leaving 11 bases between them. Germline values: CDR1 DFQATT, CDR2 SNEGSKA (reference sequence). CDR3 sequence (DNA): TGCAGTGCTAGAGGTGAAGACCGGAACATTCAGTACTTC. Its protein product is CSARGEDRNIQYF.

This clonotype appeared many times. The chain has TRBV4-3 and TRBJ2-7; TRBD1 agrees at 8 bases. CDR3 length: 15 amino acids. Germline CDR1 and CDR2: LGHNA and YSLEER. V lost 0 bases and J lost 5; bases outside the gene matches: 6. The CDR3 region has the DNA TGCGCCAGCAGCCAAGATACAGGGGGAAGGGACGAGCAGTACTTC. It specifies CASSQDTGGRDEQYF.

This clonotype has more than one count but fewer than ten. V usage is TRBV7-2 and J usage is TRBJ1-4, with 7 nucleotides matching TRBD1. This CDR3 is 16 amino acids long. Trimming removed 2 bases from V and 8 bases from J; junction bases left unmatched: 11. Germline V gene data show CDR1 as SGHTA and CDR2 as FQGNSA. CDR3 residues: CASSLTLTGSGEKLFF. The CDR3, as DNA: TGTGCCAGCAGCTTAACTCTGACAGGGAGCGGAGAAAAACTGTTTTTT.

The chain links TRBV11-2 to TRBJ2-5, with 7 bases matching TRBD1. This CDR3 comprises 15 residues. Germline CDR1 and CDR2: SGHAT and FQNNGV. V trimming: 5 bases; J trimming: 4 bases; junction bases outside the gene matches: 10. The CDR3 protein is CASSQATGELETQYF. Here the CDR3 DNA reads TGTGCCAGCAGCCAGGCTACAGGGGAATTAGAGACCCAGTACTTC.

This clonotype turned up a few times. This chain links TRBV5-6 with TRBJ1-3, with D possibly matching TRBD1 (6 bases). Germline values: CDR1 SGHDT, CDR2 YYEEEE. CDR3 length equals 17 residues. V was shortened by 3 bases and J by 3 bases, with 19 bases between the two germline ends. CDR3 in amino acids: CASSSPGAEALGNTIYF. CDR3 bases: TGTGCCAGCAGCTCCCCGGGGGCGGAGGCGCTTGGAAACACCATATATTTT.

The chain couples TRBV7-2 to TRBJ1-5, with 7 bases identical to TRBD1. J gave up 2 bases and V 6 bases, and 4 bases lay outside the gene matches. CDR3 length equals 14 residues. Germline-derived CDR1 and CDR2 are SGHTA and FQGNSA. The CDR3 spells CASSHDRGNQPQHF. CDR3 bases: TGTGCCAGCAGTCACGACAGGGGCAATCAGCCCCAGCATTTT. The full variable domain, completed using reference TRBV7-2 and TRBJ1-5, is GAGVSQSPSNKVTEKGKDVELRCDPISGHTALYWYRQSLGQGLEFLIYFQGNSAPDKSGLPSDRFSAERTGGSVSTLTIQRTQQEDSAVYLCASSHDRGNQPQHFGDGTRLSIL.

The J gene is TRBJ2-1, the V gene TRBV29-1; 9 bases map to TRBD1. Looked up from germline, CDR1 is SQVTM and CDR2 is ANQGSEA. V shed 3 bases, J shed 8 bases, and the junction held 8 bases outside the gene matches. This CDR3 is built from 14 residues. The CDR3 sequence is CSVDGQGMSDEQFF. The DNA of the CDR3 is TGCAGCGTTGACGGACAGGGGATGAGCGATGAGCAGTTCTTC.

This clonotype was counted a few times. CDR3 sequence (DNA): TGTGCCAGCAGTTACTCTGATGGGGTGACCCAGTACTTC. Translating it yields CASSYSDGVTQYF. This chain links TRBV6-5 with TRBJ2-5; D is uncertain. The CDR3 is 13 residues long. CDR1 and CDR2 from the germline V gene are MNHEY and SVGAGI. Trimming pared 0 bases from V and 7 bases from J, leaving 9 bases between.

The chain carries TRBV4-2 and TRBJ2-1, with 7 bases lining up with TRBD1. CDR1 is LGHNA, CDR2 YNFKEQ, per germline. Losses at the gene ends were 1 base for V and 10 bases for J; bases not matched to a gene: 10. The CDR3 sequence is 15 residues long. The CDR3 sequence is CASSQGTGERVEQFF. CDR3 sequence (DNA): TGTGCCAGCAGCCAAGGCACAGGGGAGAGGGTGGAGCAGTTCTTC.

This chain uses TRBV19 with TRBJ2-2, with a possible D match to TRBD2 (5 bases). Per the germline V gene, CDR1 is LNHDA and CDR2 is SQIVND (reference sequence). The CDR3 is made up of 13 amino acids. V lost 8 bases, J lost 5 bases, and 12 bases lay in between. CDR3 DNA sequence: TGTGCCAGTGCCCCGGGGTCGACCGGGGAGCTGTTTTTT. Protein product: CASAPGSTGELFF.

This clonotype has only a few counts. The J gene is TRBJ2-7, the V gene TRBV10-3; 9 positions agree with TRBD2. V shed 5 bases and J 5 bases; nucleotides not matched to a gene: 4. The CDR3 totals 13 residues. In germline, CDR1 is ENHRY, CDR2 SYGVKD. The CDR3 sequence is CAISYVAGDEQYF. The CDR3 nucleotides read TGTGCCATCAGTTACGTAGCGGGGGACGAGCAGTACTTC.

This clonotype was found a few times. This chain links TRBV6-2 or TRBV6-3 with TRBJ1-1; D gene uncertain. There are 12 residues in the CDR3. From germline, CDR1 is MNHEY and CDR2 SVGEGT. The V end lost 5 bases, the J end lost 6 bases, and 10 bases lay between the germline ends. CDR3 sequence: CASSIGFPEAFF. The DNA of the CDR3 is TGTGCCAGCAGTATCGGGTTCCCTGAAGCTTTCTTT.

This clonotype was recorded many times. J is TRBJ1-2 and V is TRBV7-8, with 11 nucleotides matching TRBD1. Trimming at V came to 2 bases and at J to 6 bases, leaving 11 bases not matched to a gene. CDR3 size: 17 residues. Looked up from germline, CDR1 is SGHVS and CDR2 is FQNEAQ. CDR3 amino acids: CASSLLPGQGGVHGYTF. For the CDR3, the DNA is TGTGCCAGCAGCTTACTTCCGGGACAGGGGGGAGTCCATGGCTACACCTTC.

This chain joins TRBV15 and TRBJ2-7; D perhaps matches TRBD2 (5 bases). Germline-derived CDR1 and CDR2 are LNHNV and YYDKDF (reference sequence). V was clipped by 0 bases and J by 0 bases, with 12 bases between them. CDR3 length: 16 residues. CDR3 in amino acids: CATSRDEGVSSYEQYF. For the CDR3, the DNA is TGTGCCACCAGCAGAGATGAGGGCGTCAGCTCCTACGAGCAGTACTTC.

This rearrangement joins TRBV6-2 or TRBV6-3 to TRBJ2-1; TRBD2 matches at 12 bases. The CDR3 totals 14 residues. Trimming took 7 bases from V and 10 from J; bases not matched to a gene: 8. The V gene's germline CDR1 is MNHEY and CDR2 SVGEGT. This CDR3 reads CASILAGGSEEQFF. The CDR3 bases are TGTGCCAGCATACTAGCGGGAGGAAGTGAGGAGCAGTTCTTC.

This clonotype was counted between two and nine times. The chain recombines TRBV20-1 with TRBJ2-7; D is perhaps TRBD1 (6 bases). Trimming cost V 0 bases and J 3 bases, with 9 bases left between them. Germline CDR1 reads DFQATT; CDR2 reads SNEGSKA (reference sequence). This CDR3 has 13 amino acids. This CDR3 is CSARDPDSYEQYF. The CDR3 DNA sequence: TGCAGTGCTAGAGACCCGGACAGCTACGAGCAGTACTTC.

The rearrangement links TRBV30 to TRBJ2-7, with D uncertain. This CDR3 spans 11 amino acids. Per germline, CDR1 GTSNPN and CDR2 SVGIG (reference sequence). The V end lost 0 bases, the J end lost 1 base, and 1 base lay between the germline ends. CDR3 region: CAWSVSYEQYF. As DNA, the CDR3 is TGTGCCTGGAGTGTTTCCTACGAGCAGTACTTC.

The table lists this clonotype with a few counts. V gene TRBV2 combines with J gene TRBJ1-5; 8 positions agree with TRBD1. The CDR3 loop spans 18 amino acids. CDR1 and CDR2 (germline): SNHLY, FYNNEI. Germline trimming cut 3 bases from V and 0 bases from J; bases unmatched to any gene: 10. Here the CDR3 reads CASSDRGLGFLSNQPQHF. For the CDR3, the DNA is TGTGCCAGCAGTGACAGGGGGCTTGGTTTTCTTAGCAATCAGCCCCAGCATTTT.

The chain is built from TRBV7-2 and TRBJ2-7; 12 nucleotides agree with TRBD2. Germline-derived CDR1 and CDR2 are SGHTA and FQGNSA. After removal of 3 bases from V and 1 base from J, the junction contained 1 base not matched to a gene. The CDR3 contains 15 residues. The CDR3 region has the DNA TGTGCCAGCAGCTTCGGACTAGCGGGATCCTACGAGCAGTACTTC. Its translation: CASSFGLAGSYEQYF.